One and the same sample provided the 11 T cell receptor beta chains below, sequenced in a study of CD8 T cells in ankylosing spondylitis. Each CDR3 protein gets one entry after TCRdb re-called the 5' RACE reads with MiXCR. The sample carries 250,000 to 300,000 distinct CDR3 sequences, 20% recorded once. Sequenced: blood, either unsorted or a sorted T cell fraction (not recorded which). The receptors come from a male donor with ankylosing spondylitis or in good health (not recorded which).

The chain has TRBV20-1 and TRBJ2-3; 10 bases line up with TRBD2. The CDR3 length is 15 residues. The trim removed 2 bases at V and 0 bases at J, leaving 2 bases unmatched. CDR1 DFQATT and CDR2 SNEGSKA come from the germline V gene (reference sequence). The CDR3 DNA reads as TGCAGTGCTAGATCGACTAGCGGGAGCACAGATACGCAGTATTTT. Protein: CSARSTSGSTDTQYF.

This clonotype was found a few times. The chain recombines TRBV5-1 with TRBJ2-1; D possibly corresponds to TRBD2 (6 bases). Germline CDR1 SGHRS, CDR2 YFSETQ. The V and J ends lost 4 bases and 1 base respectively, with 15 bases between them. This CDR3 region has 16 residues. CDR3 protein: CASSPARSGSYNEQFF. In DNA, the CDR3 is TGCGCCAGCAGCCCAGCACGGAGCGGGTCCTACAATGAGCAGTTCTTC.

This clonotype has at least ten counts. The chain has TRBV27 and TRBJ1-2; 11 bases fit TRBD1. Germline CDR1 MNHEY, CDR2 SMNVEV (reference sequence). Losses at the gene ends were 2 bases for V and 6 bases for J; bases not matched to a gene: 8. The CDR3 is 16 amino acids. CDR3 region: CASSLGTGGLFNGYTF. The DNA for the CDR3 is TGTGCCAGCAGTTTAGGGACAGGGGGTCTATTTAATGGCTACACCTTC.

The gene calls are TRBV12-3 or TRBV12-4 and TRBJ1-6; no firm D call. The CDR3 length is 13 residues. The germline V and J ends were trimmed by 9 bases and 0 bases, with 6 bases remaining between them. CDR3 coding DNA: TGTGCCAGTGGGGACTCCTATAATTCACCCCTCCACTTT. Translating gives CASGDSYNSPLHF.

The CDR3 DNA follows: TGTGCCAGCAGCTCCGGGACAGTGAAAGAGACCCAGTACTTC. It is translated as CASSSGTVKETQYF. The J gene is TRBJ2-5, the V gene TRBV5-5, with TRBD1 identical over 7 bases. Germline V gives CDR1 SGHKS, CDR2 YYEKEE (reference sequence). J was trimmed by 3 bases and V by 3 bases; bases with no gene match: 5. CDR3 length equals 14 residues.

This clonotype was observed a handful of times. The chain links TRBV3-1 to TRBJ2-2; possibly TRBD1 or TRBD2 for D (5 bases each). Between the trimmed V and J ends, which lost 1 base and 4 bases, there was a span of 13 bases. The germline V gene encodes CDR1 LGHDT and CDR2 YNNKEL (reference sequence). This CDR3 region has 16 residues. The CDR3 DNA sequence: TGTGCCAGCAGCCAAGGTACCGCCGGGACCACCGGGGAGCTGTTTTTT. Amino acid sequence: CASSQGTAGTTGELFF.

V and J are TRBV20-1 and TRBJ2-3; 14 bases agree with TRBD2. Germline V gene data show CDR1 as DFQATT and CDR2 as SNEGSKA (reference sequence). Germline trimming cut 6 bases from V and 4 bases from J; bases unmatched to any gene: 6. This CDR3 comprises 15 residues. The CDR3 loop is CSASGLAGDPDTQYF. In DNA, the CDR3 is TGCAGTGCCTCGGGACTAGCGGGAGACCCAGATACGCAGTATTTT.

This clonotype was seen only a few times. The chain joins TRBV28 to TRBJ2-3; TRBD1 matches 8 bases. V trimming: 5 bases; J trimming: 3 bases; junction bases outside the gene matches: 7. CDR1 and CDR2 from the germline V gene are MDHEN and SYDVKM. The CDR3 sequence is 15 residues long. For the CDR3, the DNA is TGTGCCAGCAGTACCCCAGGGGGCCTTACAGATACGCAGTATTTT. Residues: CASSTPGGLTDTQYF.

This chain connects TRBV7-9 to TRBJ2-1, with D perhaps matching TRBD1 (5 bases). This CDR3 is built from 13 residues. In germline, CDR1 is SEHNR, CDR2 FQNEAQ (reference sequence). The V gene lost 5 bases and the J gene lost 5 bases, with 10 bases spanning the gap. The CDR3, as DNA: TGTGCCAGCAGCATCGTAGGGGACAATGAGCAGTTCTTC. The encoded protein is CASSIVGDNEQFF.

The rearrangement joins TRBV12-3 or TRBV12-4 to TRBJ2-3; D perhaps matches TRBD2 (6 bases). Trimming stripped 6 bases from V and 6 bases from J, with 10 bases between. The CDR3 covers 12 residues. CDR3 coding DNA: TGTGCCAGCAGGCCGGCGGGGGATACGCAGTATTTT. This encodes CASRPAGDTQYF.

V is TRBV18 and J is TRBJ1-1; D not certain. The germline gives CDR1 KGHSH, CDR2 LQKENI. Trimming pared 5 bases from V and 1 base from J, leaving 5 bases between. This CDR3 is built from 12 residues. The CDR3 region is CASSVENTEAFF. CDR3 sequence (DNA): TGTGCCAGCTCAGTGGAGAACACTGAAGCTTTCTTT.